The present T cell receptor (beta chain) was sequenced within a study of T cell repertoires in cytomegalovirus infection. Overall study: It can be stated that public TCR beta signatures indicated CMV infection as well as a matching HLA type.

Overall study results and limits: Across the ex vivo response, the dominant clonotypes were HLA-C-restricted CMV-specific TCR beta clonotypes.

V trimming: 2 bases; J trimming: 4 bases; junction bases outside the gene matches: 8. The CDR3 sequence is 15 residues long. The germline CDR1 and CDR2 sequences are DFQATT and SNEGSKA (reference sequence). From the reads, TCRdb called clonotypes with MiXCR, one entry per CDR3 protein. The sample has roughly 640,000 distinct CDR3 sequences; 24% are singletons. In the case of this clonotype: What it binds is not known.

The chain employs TRBV20-1 and TRBJ1-5; 7 positions match TRBD1. The sequence was collected from a human donor in good health (CMV status not recorded). Some clones in this sample may be carry-over from other donors' samples. Sequenced sample: CD8+ T cells from PBMCs. The CDR3 loop is CSARNRQGGNQPQHF. The CDR3 DNA reads as TGCAGTGCTAGAAATCGACAGGGAGGTAATCAGCCCCAGCATTTT.